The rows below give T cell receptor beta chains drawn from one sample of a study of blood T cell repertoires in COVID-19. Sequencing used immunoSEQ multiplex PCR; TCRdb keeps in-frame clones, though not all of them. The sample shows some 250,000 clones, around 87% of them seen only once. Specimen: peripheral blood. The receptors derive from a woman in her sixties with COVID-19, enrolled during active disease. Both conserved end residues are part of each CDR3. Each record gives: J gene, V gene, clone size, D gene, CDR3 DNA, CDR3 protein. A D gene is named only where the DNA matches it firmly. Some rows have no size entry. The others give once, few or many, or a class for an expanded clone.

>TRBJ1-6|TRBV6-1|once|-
TGTGCCAGCAGTGAATTTGCGGTGAGCTCCTATAATTCACCCCTCCACTTT
CASSEFAVSSYNSPLHF
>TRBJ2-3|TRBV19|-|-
TGTGCCAGTAGTATATTGACGGCTAGGAGCACAGATACGCAGTATTTT
CASSILTARSTDTQYF
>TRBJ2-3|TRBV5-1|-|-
TGCGCCAGCAGCCTCGAGGGAGTTACTAGCACAGATACGCAGTATTTT
CASSLEGVTSTDTQYF
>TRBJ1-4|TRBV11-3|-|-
TGTGCCAGCAGCTTAGGCGGGACGCGGGAAGAAAAACTGTTTTTT
CASSLGGTREEKLFF
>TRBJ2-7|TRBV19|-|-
TGTGCCAGTACCCCCGGGGGGCAGGGGGCGGCCGAGCAGTACTTC
CASTPGGQGAAEQYF
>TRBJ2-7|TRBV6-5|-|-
TGTGCCAGCAGTTTAAGACCGGGATCCTACGAGCAGTACTTC
CASSLRPGSYEQYF
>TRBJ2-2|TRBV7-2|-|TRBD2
TGTGCCAGCAGCTTAGTCGGGGGGACTAGCGGGAGCATAAAGCTGTTTTTT
CASSLVGGTSGSIKLFF
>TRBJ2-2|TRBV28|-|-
TGTGCCAGCAGTGGCTTGCTAGGGAGACTTTCCGGGGAGCTGTTTTTT
CASSGLLGRLSGELFF
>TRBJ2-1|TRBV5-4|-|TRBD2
TGTGCCAGCAGGCCGCGGACTAGCGGAATCAATGAGCAGTTCTTC
CASRPRTSGINEQFF
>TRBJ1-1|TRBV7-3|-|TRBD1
TGTGCCAGCAGCTTAACCGGGACAGGGAACACTGAAGCTTTCTTT
CASSLTGTGNTEAFF
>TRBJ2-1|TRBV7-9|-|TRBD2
TGTGCCAGCAGCAATAGCGGGAGAGACTACAATGAGCAGTTCTTC
CASSNSGRDYNEQFF
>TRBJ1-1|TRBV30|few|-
TGTGCCTGGAGCGAAAGGGGCCCCGGATCTTATTTCTTT
CAWSERGPGSYFF
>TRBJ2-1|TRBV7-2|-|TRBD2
TGTGCCAGCAGCTTAGGTAGTAGGGCTAGCGGGAGTCTTCGGCAGTTCTTC
CASSLGSRASGSLRQFF
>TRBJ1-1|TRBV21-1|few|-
TGTGCCAGCACCGGAGGCAGGGAAGCTTTCTTT
CASTGGREAFF
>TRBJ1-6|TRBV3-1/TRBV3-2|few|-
TGTGCCAGCAGCCAAGATGAGCCAAATTCACCCCTCCACTTT
CASSQDEPNSPLHF
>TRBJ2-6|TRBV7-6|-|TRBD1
TGTGCCAGCAGCCTCCGGGACAGGGGGGCTGGGGCCAACGTCCTGACTTTC
CASSLRDRGAGANVLTF
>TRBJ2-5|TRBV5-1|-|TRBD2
TGCGCCAGCAGCTTGGTGGCAGCTAGCGGGATTGAGACCCAGTACTTC
CASSLVAASGIETQYF
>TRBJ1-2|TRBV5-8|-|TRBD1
TGTGCCAGCAGCTTGGACCGGGACAGGTCCCCAAATGGCTACACCTTC
CASSLDRDRSPNGYTF
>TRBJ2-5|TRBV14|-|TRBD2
TGTGCCAGCAGCCGAACTAGCGGGGGGCAAGAGACCCAGTACTTC
CASSRTSGGQETQYF
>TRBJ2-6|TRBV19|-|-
TGTGCCAGTAGTATGATTGGGGGGGCGGGGGCCAACGTCCTGACTTTC
CASSMIGGAGANVLTF
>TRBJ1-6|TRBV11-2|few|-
TGTGCCAGCAGCTCAGGGCCTAATTCACCCCTCCACTTT
CASSSGPNSPLHF
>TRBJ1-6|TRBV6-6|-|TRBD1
TGTGCCAGCCGGGACAGGATTAATTCACCCCTCCACTTT
CASRDRINSPLHF
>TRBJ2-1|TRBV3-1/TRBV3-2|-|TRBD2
TGTGCCAGCAGCCCTCTCCCTAGCGGGCTCTCCTACAATGAGCAGTTCTTC
CASSPLPSGLSYNEQFF
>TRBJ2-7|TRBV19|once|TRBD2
TGTGCCAGTAGTACCGCTAGCGGGAGTAACGAGCAGTACTTC
CASSTASGSNEQYF
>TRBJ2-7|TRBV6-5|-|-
TGTGCCAGCAGAGAGTCGACAGATCCTACCTACGAGCAGTACTTC
CASRESTDPTYEQYF
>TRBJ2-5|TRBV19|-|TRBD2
TGTGCCAGTAGTATGGGGGGGAGACTCCAAGAGACCCAGTACTTC
CASSMGGRLQETQYF
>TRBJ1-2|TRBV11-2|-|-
TGTGCCAGCAGCTTAGATAAGACAGATGGCTACACCTTC
CASSLDKTDGYTF
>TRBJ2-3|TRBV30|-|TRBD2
TGTGCCTGGAGTGCGGGGGGTTCGACAGATACGCAGTATTTT
CAWSAGGSTDTQYF
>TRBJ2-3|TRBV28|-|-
TGTGCCAGCAGCCAGGCCCTAGATACGCAGTATTTT
CASSQALDTQYF
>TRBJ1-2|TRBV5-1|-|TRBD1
TGCGCCAGCAGCTTCGGGACAGTTAACTATGGCTACACCTTC
CASSFGTVNYGYTF
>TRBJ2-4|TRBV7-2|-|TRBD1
TGTGCCAGCAGCTTAGATGTTACAGGGGGGCAGTACTTC
CASSLDVTGGQYF
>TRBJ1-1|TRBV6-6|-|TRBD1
TGTGCCAGCAGTTTCCCCGCGGACAGGGATGCTGAAGCTTTCTTT
CASSFPADRDAEAFF
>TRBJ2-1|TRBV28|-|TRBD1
TGTGCCAGCAGTCCCGCGGGGGACAGGGCCGGAAGGGAGCAGTTCTTC
CASSPAGDRAGREQFF
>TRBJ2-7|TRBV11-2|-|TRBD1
TGTGCCAGCAGCTTTCCGGGACAGGGAGGCTACGAGCAGTACTTC
CASSFPGQGGYEQYF
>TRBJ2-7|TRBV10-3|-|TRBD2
TGTGCCACGAGCAGCGGCCTAGCGGGACCCCGAGAGAGCCGATACGAGCAGTACTTC
CATSSGLAGPRESRYEQYF
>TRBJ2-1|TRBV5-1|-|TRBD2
TGCGCCAGCAGCGCGGGAGCCGACAATGAGCAGTTCTTC
CASSAGADNEQFF
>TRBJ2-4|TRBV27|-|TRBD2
TGTGCCAGCAGTCCGACGAGGACTAGAGACATTCAGTACTTC
CASSPTRTRDIQYF
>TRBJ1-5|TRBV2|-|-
TGTGCCAGCAGTTCTGATGGGGCGCGTCCGCATTTT
CASSSDGARPHF
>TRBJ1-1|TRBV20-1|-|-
TGCAGTGCTAGAGGGCAGGGTGAAGCTTTCTTT
CSARGQGEAFF
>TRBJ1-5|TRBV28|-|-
TGTGCCAGCAGTTTTGAGGTTCGGCAGCCCCAGCATTTT
CASSFEVRQPQHF
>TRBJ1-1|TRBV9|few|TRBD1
TGTGCCAGCAGCGTAGGAGGTTCACATTCGGGACAGGGGGGGATGAACACTGAAGCTTTCTTT
CASSVGGSHSGQGGMNTEAFF
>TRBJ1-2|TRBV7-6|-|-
TGTGCCAGCAGCTCGCTCGACGGCGGGGGCTACACCTTC
CASSSLDGGGYTF
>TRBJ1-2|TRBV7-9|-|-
TGTGCCAGCAGCTCCGACACTAGACCCGATGGCTACACCTTC
CASSSDTRPDGYTF
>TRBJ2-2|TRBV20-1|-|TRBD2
TGCAGTGCTAGTACGGGAGGTTGGTCCGGGGAGCTGTTTTTT
CSASTGGWSGELFF
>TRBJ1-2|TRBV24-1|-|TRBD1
TGTGCCACCAGTGACCGGGGACAGGGGTATGGCTACACCTTC
CATSDRGQGYGYTF
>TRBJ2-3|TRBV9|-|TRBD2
TGTGCCAGCAGTCGACTAGCGGGAGGGCCTGGTAGAGATACGCAGTATTTT
CASSRLAGGPGRDTQYF
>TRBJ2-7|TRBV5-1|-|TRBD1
TGCGCCAGCAGCTTGGACTCCGACAGGGCTACCTACGAGCAGTACTTC
CASSLDSDRATYEQYF
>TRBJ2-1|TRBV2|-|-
TGTGCCAGCAGTGGGGACTCCGGCGAGGCCAGGGGGAATGAGCAGTTCTTC
CASSGDSGEARGNEQFF
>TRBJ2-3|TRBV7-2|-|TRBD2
TGTGCCAGCCAATATAGCGGGAGCCCAGATACGCAGTATTTT
CASQYSGSPDTQYF
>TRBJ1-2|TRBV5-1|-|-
TGCGCCAGCAGCCCCCAGAACGGGGGTGGCTATGGCTACACCTTC
CASSPQNGGGYGYTF
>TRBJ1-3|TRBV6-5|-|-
TGTGCCAGCAGTTACTCATATATGCGGGGAAACACCATATATTTT
CASSYSYMRGNTIYF
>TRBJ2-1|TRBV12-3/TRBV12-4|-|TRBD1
TGTGCCAGCAGTCTATACAGGGGCAATGAGCAGTTCTTC
CASSLYRGNEQFF
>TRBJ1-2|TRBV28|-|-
TGTGCCAGCGGGGCGGGGAATAACTATGGCTACACCTTC
CASGAGNNYGYTF